This TCR beta chain was recorded in a study of tumor-infiltrating lymphocytes in primary liver carcinoma. Extraction of RNA together with DNA used about 18-30 mg of unsorted bulk tissue. TCR beta cDNA was reverse-transcribed from 500 to 550 ng of total RNA. The reaction used a constant-region primer and ProtoScript II reverse transcriptase. For TCR beta, libraries were produced by three nested multiplex PCR rounds using slightly modified ARM-PCR. The two initial PCR rounds, about 9 cycles each, used TRBV1-TRBV30 forward and C-beta reverse primers. One entry per CDR3 protein results from TCRdb running MiXCR on the multiplex PCR reads. The table shows tens of thousands of distinct CDR3 sequences, with about 75% occurring only once. Of note for this clonotype: Relative to the germline gene, one junction end is altered; a read error may explain this.

This CDR3 has 14 amino acids. Germline CDR1 SQVTM, CDR2 ANQGSEA. V usage is TRBV29-1 and J usage is TRBJ1-1; 9 nucleotides agree with TRBD1. Sample: tumor-adjacent normal liver tissue. The origin of this receptor is a man between 35 and 55 years old with primary liver carcinoma and hepatitis B virus infection. In DNA form, the CDR3 reads TGCAACGTTAGGACAGGGGTGGGGGAAACTGAAGCTTTCTTT. This translates into CNVRTGVGETEAFF.